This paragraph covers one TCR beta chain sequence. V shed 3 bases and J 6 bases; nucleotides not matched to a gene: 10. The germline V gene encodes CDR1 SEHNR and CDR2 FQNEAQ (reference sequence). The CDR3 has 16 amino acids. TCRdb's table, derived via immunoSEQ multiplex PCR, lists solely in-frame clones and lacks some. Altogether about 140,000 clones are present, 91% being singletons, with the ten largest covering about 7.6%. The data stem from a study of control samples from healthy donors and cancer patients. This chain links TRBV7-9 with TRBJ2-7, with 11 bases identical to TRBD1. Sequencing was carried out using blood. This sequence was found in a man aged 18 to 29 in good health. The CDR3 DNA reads TGTGCCAGCAGCTTGCAGGGACAGGGGGTATTCGGCGAGCAGTACTTC. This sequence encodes CASSLQGQGVFGEQYF. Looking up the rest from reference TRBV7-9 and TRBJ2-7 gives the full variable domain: DTGVSQNPRHKITKRGQNVTFRCDPISEHNRLYWYRQTLGQGPEFLTYFQNEAQLEKSRLLSDRFSAERPKGSFSTLEIQRTEQGDSAMYLCASSLQGQGVFGEQYFGPGTRLTVT.